These 9 T cell receptor beta chains were sequenced from one sample in a study of blood T cell repertoires in COVID-19. The assay was immunoSEQ multiplex PCR, and TCRdb's table has in-frame clones only and misses some. The sample contains some 100,000 clones, around 88% of which appear only once. The sequencing sample was made of peripheral blood. The receptors come from a human donor in a cohort sampled during active COVID-19.

The chain is built from TRBV7-9 and TRBJ1-1, with D tentatively TRBD1 (5 bases). The V end lost 11 bases, the J end lost 4 bases, and 14 bases lay between the germline ends. CDR1 is SEHNR and CDR2 is FQNEAQ in the germline V gene (reference sequence). The CDR3 consists of 12 residues. CDR3 in amino acids: CAGAVLGTEAFF. CDR3 coding DNA: TGTGCCGGGGCGGTGCTCGGCACTGAAGCTTTCTTT.

This clone is a singleton in its sample. The chain is built from TRBV7-2 and TRBJ2-7, with 7 bases identical to TRBD2. Germline V gene data show CDR1 as SGHTA and CDR2 as FQGNSA. This CDR3 spans 13 amino acids. The V segment lost 5 bases and the J segment 0 bases; nucleotides outside the gene matches: 1. Here the CDR3 DNA reads TGTGCCAGCAGCCGGACTAGCTCCTACGAGCAGTACTTC. Protein product: CASSRTSSYEQYF. The entire variable domain, with the rest obtained from reference TRBV7-2 and TRBJ2-7, is as follows: GAGVSQSPSNKVTEKGKDVELRCDPISGHTALYWYRQSLGQGLEFLIYFQGNSAPDKSGLPSDRFSAERTGGSVSTLTIQRTQQEDSAVYLCASSRTSSYEQYFGPGTRLTVT.

The CDR3 protein is CASSLGGVETDTQYF. As DNA, the CDR3 is TGTGCCAGCAGCTTAGGGGGGGTTGAGACAGATACGCAGTATTTT. The chain recombines TRBV7-7 with TRBJ2-3; maybe TRBD2 (6 bases). The CDR3 extends over 15 amino acids. Trimming cost V 1 base and J 3 bases, with 11 bases left between them. Germline V gives CDR1 SSHAT, CDR2 FNYEAQ (reference sequence). Using reference TRBV7-7 and TRBJ2-3 for the parts outside the CDR3, the full variable domain is GAGVSQSPRYKVTKRGQDVTLRCDPISSHATLYWYQQALGQGPEFLTYFNYEAQPDKSGLPSDRFSAERPEGSISTLTIQRTEQRDSAMYRCASSLGGVETDTQYFGPGTRLTVL.

The chain employs TRBV6-2 or TRBV6-3 and TRBJ2-3; D might be TRBD2 (7 bases). This CDR3 region has 16 residues. Trimming stripped 5 bases from V and 5 bases from J, with 20 bases between. The germline CDR1 and CDR2 sequences are MNHEY and SVGEGT. As DNA, the CDR3 is TGTGCCAGCAGTCCCGACCGGGGGGCCGGACGAGATACGCAGTATTTT. This encodes CASSPDRGAGRDTQYF.

The chain has TRBV3-1 (or the pseudogene TRBV3-2) and TRBJ2-5; 7 positions agree with TRBD1. Germline CDR1 is LGHDT and CDR2 is YNNKEL (reference sequence). This CDR3 is 14 amino acids long. V shed 2 bases, J shed 5 bases, and the junction held 5 bases outside the gene matches. The CDR3 DNA reads TGTGCCAGCAGCCAACCGGGACAGACGGAGACCCAGTACTTC. It is translated as CASSQPGQTETQYF.

The chain carries TRBV19 and TRBJ2-7; 9 nucleotides agree with TRBD1. The J segment lost 9 bases and the V segment lost 5 bases, leaving 17 bases of the junction unmatched. CDR1 and CDR2 (germline): LNHDA, SQIVND (reference sequence). The CDR3 is made up of 16 amino acids. The CDR3 is CASSSSSGQGYVLQYF. CDR3 nucleotides: TGTGCCAGTAGTTCCTCATCGGGACAGGGATACGTTCTGCAGTACTTC.

The rearrangement joins TRBV3-1 (or the pseudogene TRBV3-2) to TRBJ2-5, with TRBD2 matching 13 bases. Germline CDR1 reads LGHDT; CDR2 reads YNNKEL (reference sequence). Unmatched junction bases numbered 2, after V lost 1 base and J lost 3 bases. The CDR3 has 16 residues. Here the CDR3 DNA reads TGTGCCAGCAGCCAAGGGACTAGCGGGAGAAAAGAGACCCAGTACTTC. Protein product: CASSQGTSGRKETQYF.

This chain joins TRBV18 and TRBJ2-1; 9 bases are a match to TRBD2. Germline assignment: CDR1 KGHSH and CDR2 LQKENI. The ends lost 5 bases at V and 3 bases at J; junction bases unmatched: 5. The CDR3 runs to 15 residues. The CDR3 sequence: CASSTNSGGYNEQFF. CDR3 DNA: TGTGCCAGCTCAACGAATAGCGGGGGCTACAATGAGCAGTTCTTC.

J is TRBJ2-3 and V is TRBV11-3; 7 positions match TRBD2. The junction had 8 bases not matched to a gene; V was cut back by 1 base and J by 4 bases. The V gene's germline CDR1 is SGHNT and CDR2 YENEEA. The CDR3 loop spans 16 amino acids. DNA for the CDR3: TGTGCCAGCAGCTTAGTGGCGGGAGAAAATCCAGATACGCAGTATTTT. This sequence encodes CASSLVAGENPDTQYF.